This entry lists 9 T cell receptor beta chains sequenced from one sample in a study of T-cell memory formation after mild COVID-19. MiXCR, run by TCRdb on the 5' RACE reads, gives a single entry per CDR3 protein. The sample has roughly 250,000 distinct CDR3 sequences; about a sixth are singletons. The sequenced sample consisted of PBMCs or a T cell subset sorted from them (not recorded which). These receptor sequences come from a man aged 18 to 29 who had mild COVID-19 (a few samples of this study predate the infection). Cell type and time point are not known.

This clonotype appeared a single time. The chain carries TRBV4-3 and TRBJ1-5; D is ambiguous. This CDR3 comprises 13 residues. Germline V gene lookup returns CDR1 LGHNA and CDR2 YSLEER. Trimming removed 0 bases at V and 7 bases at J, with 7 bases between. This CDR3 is CASSQEKGQPQHF. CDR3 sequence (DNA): TGCGCCAGCAGCCAAGAAAAAGGGCAGCCCCAGCATTTT.

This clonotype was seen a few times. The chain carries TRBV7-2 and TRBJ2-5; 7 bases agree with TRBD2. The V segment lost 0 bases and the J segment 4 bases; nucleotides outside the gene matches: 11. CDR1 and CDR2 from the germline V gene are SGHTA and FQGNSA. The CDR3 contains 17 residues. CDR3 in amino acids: CASSLAWEGREGETQYF. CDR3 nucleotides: TGTGCCAGCAGCTTAGCTTGGGAGGGTCGAGAAGGAGAGACCCAGTACTTC.

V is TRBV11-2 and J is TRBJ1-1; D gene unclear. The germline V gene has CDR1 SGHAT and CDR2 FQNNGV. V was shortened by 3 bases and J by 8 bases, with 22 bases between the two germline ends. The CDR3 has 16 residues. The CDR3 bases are TGTGCCAGCAGCTTGGAGTCGGCGGGCATAAACTCCGAAGCTTTCTTT. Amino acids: CASSLESAGINSEAFF.

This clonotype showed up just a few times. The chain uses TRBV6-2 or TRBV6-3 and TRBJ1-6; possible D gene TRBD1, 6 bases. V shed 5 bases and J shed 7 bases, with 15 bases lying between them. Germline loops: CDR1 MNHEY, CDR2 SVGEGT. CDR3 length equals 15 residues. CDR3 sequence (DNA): TGTGCCAGCAGTCCTACAGGGTGGCGAAATTCACCCCTCCACTTT. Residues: CASSPTGWRNSPLHF.

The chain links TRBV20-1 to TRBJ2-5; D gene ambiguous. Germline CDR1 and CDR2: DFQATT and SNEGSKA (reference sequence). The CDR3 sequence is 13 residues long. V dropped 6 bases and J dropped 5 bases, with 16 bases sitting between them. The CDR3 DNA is TGCAGTGCGTCAGATCAGATTATCGAGACCCAGTACTTC. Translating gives CSASDQIIETQYF.

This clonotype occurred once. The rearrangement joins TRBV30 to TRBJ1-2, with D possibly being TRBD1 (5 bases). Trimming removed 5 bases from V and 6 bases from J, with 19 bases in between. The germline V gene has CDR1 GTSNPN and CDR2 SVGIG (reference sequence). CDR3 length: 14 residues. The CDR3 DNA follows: TGTGCCTGGGCCACGTGGGGGGTACGAGATGGCTACACCTTC. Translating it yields CAWATWGVRDGYTF.

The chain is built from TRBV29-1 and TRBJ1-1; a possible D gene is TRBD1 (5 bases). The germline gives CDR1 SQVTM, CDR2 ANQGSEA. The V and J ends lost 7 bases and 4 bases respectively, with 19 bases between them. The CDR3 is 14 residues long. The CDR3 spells CSGYQPDRATEAFF. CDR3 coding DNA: TGCAGCGGTTATCAGCCTGACAGAGCCACTGAAGCTTTCTTT.

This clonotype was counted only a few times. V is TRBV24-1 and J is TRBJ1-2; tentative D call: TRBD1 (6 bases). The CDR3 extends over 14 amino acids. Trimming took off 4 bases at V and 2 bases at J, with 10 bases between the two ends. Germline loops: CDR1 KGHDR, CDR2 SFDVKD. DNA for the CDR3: TGTGCCACCAGTGACCTCGGACAGAACTATGGCTACACCTTC. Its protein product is CATSDLGQNYGYTF.

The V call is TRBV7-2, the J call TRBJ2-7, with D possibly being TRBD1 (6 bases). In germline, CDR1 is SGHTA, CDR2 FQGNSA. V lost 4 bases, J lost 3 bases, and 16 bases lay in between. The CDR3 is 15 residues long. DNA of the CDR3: TGTGCCAGCAGCTCATCCCGGGACACCGTCTACGAGCAGTACTTC. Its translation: CASSSSRDTVYEQYF.